What follows are 7 T cell receptor beta chains derived from one specimen sequenced in a study of T cell clonality in common variable immunodeficiency. Repertoires were generated with immunoSEQ multiplex PCR, while TCRdb's copy carries only in-frame clones and drops some. Singletons are absent from the sample, which has about 35,000 clones. What was sequenced was peripheral blood mononuclear cells. All receptors come from a person aged 18 to 75 in good health.

This clone was detected many times. Sequencing ends 3 residues short of the CDR3 end; the germline J gene provides the rest. The chain joins TRBV7-2 to TRBJ2-1, with TRBD2 identical over 9 bases. The CDR3 covers 15 residues. Germline assignment: CDR1 SGHTA and CDR2 FQGNSA. Losses at the gene ends were 2 bases for V and 8 bases for J; bases not matched to a gene: 7. The CDR3 DNA, read in part, is TGTGCCAGCAGCTTAATAGCGGGAGCAAAGGATGAG. It translates to CASSLIAGAKDE. The full-length CDR3 reads as CASSLIAGAKDEQFF. The complete variable domain, with remaining parts taken from reference TRBV7-2 and TRBJ2-1, reads GAGVSQSPSNKVTEKGKDVELRCDPISGHTALYWYRQSLGQGLEFLIYFQGNSAPDKSGLPSDRFSAERTGGSVSTLTIQRTQQEDSAVYLCASSLIAGAKDEQFFGPGTRLTVL.

This clone was seen repeatedly, ten times or more. The missing CDR3 end, 3 residues past where the read stops, is filled in from the germline J gene. The chain carries TRBV29-1 and TRBJ1-2; no firm D call. The CDR3 length is 13 residues. V lost 0 bases to trimming and J lost 5 bases, with 10 bases between them. CDR1 and CDR2 (germline): SQVTM, ANQGSEA. The part of the CDR3 DNA that was read is TGCAGCGTTGAAGATGGCGCTAGGTATGGC. Translated: CSVEDGARYG. The whole CDR3 protein is CSVEDGARYGYTF.

This clone was detected ten times or more. The CDR3 extends 3 residues past the end of the read, so its final part is completed from the germline J gene. The chain joins TRBV20-1 to TRBJ2-7; no clear D gene. The CDR3 extends over 15 amino acids. Trimming cost V 0 bases and J 3 bases, with 15 bases left between them. The germline CDR1 and CDR2 sequences are DFQATT and SNEGSKA (reference sequence). Partial CDR3 DNA: TGCAGTGCTAGAGATCGTTTCTCCTCTCTCTACGAG. This codes for CSARDRFSSLYE. The CDR3 as a whole reads CSARDRFSSLYEQYF.

The table lists this clone with many counts. The missing CDR3 end, 3 residues past where the read stops, is filled in from the germline J gene. This chain joins TRBV4-2 and TRBJ2-4; 10 nucleotides agree with TRBD1. Per the germline V gene, CDR1 is LGHNA and CDR2 is YNFKEQ. The J segment lost 9 bases and the V segment lost 4 bases, leaving 9 bases of the junction unmatched. The CDR3 has 15 residues. The CDR3 bases that were read are TGTGCCAGCAGCCCGACAGGGGGGGACAGGGGCATT. This translates into CASSPTGGDRGI. The full-length CDR3 reads as CASSPTGGDRGIQYF.

This clone has at least ten counts. The read comes to an end 3 residues before the CDR3 does, leaving the germline J gene to fill in the end. This rearrangement joins TRBV7-2 to TRBJ2-3; 11 positions match TRBD2. After removal of 0 bases from V and 3 bases from J, the junction contained 2 bases not matched to a gene. The CDR3 loop spans 16 amino acids. Germline V gene sequence: CDR1 SGHTA, CDR2 FQGNSA. The CDR3 bases that were read are TGTGCCAGCAGCTTAGCAAGGACTAGCGGGACAGATACG. It is translated as CASSLARTSGTDT. The entire CDR3 is CASSLARTSGTDTQYF.

This clone has a handful of counts. The observed sequence ends 3 residues before the CDR3 terminus, with the missing tail filled in from the germline J gene. The V gene is TRBV18, the J gene TRBJ1-2; D might be TRBD1 (5 bases). The CDR3 is 14 amino acids. Germline V gene lookup returns CDR1 KGHSH and CDR2 LQKENI. The CDR3 bases that were read are TGTGCCAGCTCACCGGTCCGGACAACCTACGAC. Its protein is CASSPVRTTYD. The full-length CDR3 reads as CASSPVRTTYDYTF. The whole variable domain, remainder taken from reference TRBV18 and TRBJ1-2, is NAGVMQNPRHLVRRRGQEARLRCSPMKGHSHVYWYRQLPEEGLKFMVYLQKENIIDESGMPKERFSAEFPKEGPSILRIQQVVRGDSAAYFCASSPVRTTYDYTFGSGTRLTVV.

This clone was seen ten or more times. The read terminates 3 residues ahead of where the CDR3 ends, so the germline J gene completes it. This rearrangement joins TRBV7-2 to TRBJ2-7, with D possibly TRBD2 on 6 matching bases. The CDR3 has 15 amino acids. The germline V gene encodes CDR1 SGHTA and CDR2 FQGNSA. V was pared by 3 bases and J by 3 bases, with 15 bases between. CDR3 bases read: TGTGCCAGCAGCTTCCCAAGGAGGGGAATCTACGAG. As protein: CASSFPRRGIYE. In full, the CDR3 is CASSFPRRGIYEQYF.